Below, one T cell receptor (beta chain) is given with its context. This clonotype was picked up a small number of times. Its antigen remains unidentified. No base qualities exist here, and no much larger clone lies one base off it. These data originate in a study of identical twins (dated by TCRdb to 2015 to 2016). About the full investigation: TCR alpha and beta repertoires from monozygotic twins, unrelated adults of various ages and cord blood were deep-sequenced to test whether fetal clonotypes persist. To rule out contamination, the twin experiments were replicated at different times with different library preparation protocols.

In the germline V gene, CDR1 corresponds to SGHTA and CDR2 to FQGTGA. Measured from the cysteine to the phenylalanine, the CDR3 is 15 residues long. Only the CDR3 portion is preserved as DNA: 45 bases, with reading frame beginning at the first base. V and J are truncated by 0 bases and 2 bases respectively, leaving an intervening sequence of 10 bases. What the research found in general, with its limitations: Abundant cord blood beta clonotypes carried fewer insertions; young adult naive repertoires showed a weaker similar trend, while memory repertoires showed none. Zero-insertion analyses could be partly confounded by invariant T cells such as MAIT and iNKT, though diverse VJ usage argued against such confounding for most clonotypes. Conclusions relied on cross-sectional statistical analysis, since the same donors could not be followed over many years. Recombination models systematically underestimated out-of-frame TCR alpha sharing in monozygotic twins but agreed with sharing between unrelated individuals. The excess sharing between twins in beta out-of-frame sequences was weaker because fewer shared sequences reduced the signal-to-noise ratio. Out-of-frame TCR alpha sequences shared between twins showed an excess of low generation-probability sequences compared with coincidental sharing between unrelated individuals.

Library method: 5' RACE. The instrument was an Illumina HiSeq 2000. A universal primer binding site was introduced by template switching, and a unique molecular identifier was present in the final cDNA, enabling accurate counting of TCR cDNA molecules. Specific primers in the conserved constant-segment region were used to synthesize first-strand cDNA for the TCR alpha and beta chains. Each cDNA library was double barcoded, with a SMART-Mk sample barcode plus Illumina barcodes, to control for contamination. TruSeq adapter sequences, together with Illumina sample barcodes, were added in two successive PCR steps. The Illumina HiSeq platform was used with custom primers to sequence TCR alpha and beta cDNA libraries. In the paper's pipeline: Raw reads were processed with MiGEC to extract unique molecular identifiers, and MiXCR was used to determine CDR3 positions. For each individual, recombination models were inferred using an EM algorithm with the repgenHMM and IGoR tools. The analysis of shared clonotypes was done with the tcR package in R, with sharing normalized by the product of cloneset sizes. To study raw recombination without the effects of thymic and clonal selection, out-of-frame nonproductive sequences were analyzed. TCRdb itself trimmed the public reads at Q25 with fastp, ran MiXCR and retained productive beta chains. Under each unique CDR3 protein, matching rows form one entry showing the most common genes and DNA. It is TCRdb's table, rather than the study itself, that gives the V and J calls and clone size. This sample has about 530,000 distinct CDR3 sequences in its table, and 20% to 25% of those were observed once. 0.45% to 0.5% of the sample lies in the top ten.

Only healthy Caucasian donors were included. Three pairs of female monozygotic twins, all aged about 18 to 30 years, were included in the twin cohort. Positive isolation kits from Invitrogen were used to isolate CD4+ and CD8+ T cell populations. This same sample was also part of a study on yellow fever vaccine responses in identical twins. Per the second study: The T cell response to vaccination in identical twins was reported by the authors to appear partly convergent and partly personalized. In the study, vaccine-responding T cell clones were precisely tracked in identical twins.

This receptor chain uses TRBV7-3 and TRBJ1-1, with the D gene not confidently named. The clonotype was recovered from a woman under 30 in good health. The sequencing sample was made of CD4+ T cells sorted from blood. The CDR3 protein: CASSLTGRENTEAFF. The DNA sequence is given as TGTGCCAGCAGCTTAACGGGGAGGGAAAACACTGAAGCTTTCTTT.